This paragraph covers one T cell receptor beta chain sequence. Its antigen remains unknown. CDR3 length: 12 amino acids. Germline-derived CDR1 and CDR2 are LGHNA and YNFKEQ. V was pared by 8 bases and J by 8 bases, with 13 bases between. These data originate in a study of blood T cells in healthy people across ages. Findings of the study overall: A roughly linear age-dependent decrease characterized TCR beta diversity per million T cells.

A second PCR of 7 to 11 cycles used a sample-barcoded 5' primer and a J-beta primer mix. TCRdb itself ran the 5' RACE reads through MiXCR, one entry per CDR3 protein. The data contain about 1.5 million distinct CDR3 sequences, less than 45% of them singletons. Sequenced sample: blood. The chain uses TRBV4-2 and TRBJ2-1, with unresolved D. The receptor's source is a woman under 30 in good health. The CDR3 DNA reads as TGTGCCAGCGGGAAGGGTCGGGATGAGCAGTTCTTC. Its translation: CASGKGRDEQFF.